Listed below are T cell receptor beta chains from one sample, sequenced in a study of TIL therapy for anti-PD-1-resistant metastatic lung cancer. The method was immunoSEQ multiplex PCR; TCRdb's version includes in-frame clones alone and lacks a portion of them. Among nearly 60,000 clones, 73% were seen once, and the ten largest hold around 1.9%. Source: blood, taken at baseline. Receptors originate from a person aged 25-79 years with non-small cell lung cancer. CDR3s include the opening cysteine and the closing phenylalanine or tryptophan. A D gene is named only where the DNA matches it firmly.

j_call: TRBJ2-7
v_call: TRBV10-3
d_call: TRBD2
cdr3_aa: CAIRGLAEPYEQYF

j_call: TRBJ2-7
v_call: TRBV27
d_call: .
cdr3_aa: CASSTRDAAYEQYF

j_call: TRBJ2-7
v_call: TRBV12-5
d_call: TRBD2
cdr3_aa: CASGLGEGPYEQYF

j_call: TRBJ1-2
v_call: TRBV20-1
d_call: .
cdr3_aa: CSPYVDYTF

j_call: TRBJ2-1
v_call: TRBV7-8
d_call: TRBD1
cdr3_aa: CASSLALLDRGGEQFF

j_call: TRBJ1-1
v_call: TRBV4-1
d_call: .
cdr3_aa: CASSQGDIRGDTEAFF

j_call: TRBJ1-5
v_call: TRBV5-5
d_call: TRBD1
cdr3_aa: CASSLTQTGERNQPQHF

j_call: TRBJ1-2
v_call: TRBV30
d_call: TRBD1
cdr3_aa: CAWIKNRGVYGYTF

j_call: TRBJ1-2
v_call: TRBV7-2
d_call: .
cdr3_aa: CASSLDPYGYTF

j_call: TRBJ1-5
v_call: TRBV12-5
d_call: TRBD1
cdr3_aa: CASGSQGAVNQPQHF

j_call: TRBJ2-7
v_call: TRBV5-4
d_call: .
cdr3_aa: CASSFGRGGEQYF

j_call: TRBJ1-3
v_call: TRBV6-5
d_call: .
cdr3_aa: CATLYPGGSGNTIYF

j_call: TRBJ2-1
v_call: TRBV11-1
d_call: TRBD2
cdr3_aa: CASSLAAPSGRDYNEQFF

j_call: TRBJ2-7
v_call: TRBV5-1
d_call: .
cdr3_aa: CASSLGGQSYEQYF

j_call: TRBJ1-2
v_call: TRBV7-2
d_call: .
cdr3_aa: CASSLDFQTYGYTF

j_call: TRBJ2-1
v_call: TRBV14
d_call: .
cdr3_aa: CASSQEGQSYNEQFF

j_call: TRBJ1-1
v_call: TRBV27
d_call: .
cdr3_aa: CASSLISEGQGWIAFF

j_call: TRBJ2-7
v_call: TRBV7-2
d_call: .
cdr3_aa: CASSFPGRTYEQYF

j_call: TRBJ1-5
v_call: TRBV10-1
d_call: .
cdr3_aa: CASNRGYGNQPQHF

j_call: TRBJ2-5
v_call: TRBV7-2
d_call: .
cdr3_aa: CASSSGPVGETQYF

j_call: TRBJ2-2
v_call: TRBV7-3
d_call: .
cdr3_aa: CASSLRRPPNTGELFF

j_call: TRBJ2-7
v_call: TRBV7-8
d_call: TRBD2
cdr3_aa: CASRLSWGGLSYEQYF

j_call: TRBJ1-1
v_call: TRBV18
d_call: .
cdr3_aa: CASSPRGMANTEAFF

j_call: TRBJ2-1
v_call: TRBV25-1
d_call: TRBD2
cdr3_aa: CASSGTSGRHNEQFF

j_call: TRBJ2-2
v_call: TRBV5-4
d_call: .
cdr3_aa: CASSLIADGTGELFF

j_call: TRBJ2-7
v_call: TRBV19
d_call: .
cdr3_aa: CASSDTGSSYEQYF

j_call: TRBJ2-1
v_call: TRBV18
d_call: TRBD2
cdr3_aa: CASSPGTSGGYNEQFF

j_call: TRBJ2-7
v_call: TRBV5-4
d_call: .
cdr3_aa: CASSRTGSPYEQYF

j_call: TRBJ1-2
v_call: TRBV5-1
d_call: .
cdr3_aa: CASRTGSGVYYGYTF

j_call: TRBJ2-5
v_call: TRBV15
d_call: .
cdr3_aa: CATSRRPWDLVETQYF

j_call: TRBJ2-1
v_call: TRBV28
d_call: TRBD1
cdr3_aa: CASSLSDRGNNEQFF

j_call: TRBJ1-3
v_call: TRBV4-1
d_call: .
cdr3_aa: CASSQDPGGAGNTIYF

j_call: TRBJ2-4
v_call: TRBV19
d_call: TRBD2
cdr3_aa: CASSIDSSGVHTGDIQYF

j_call: TRBJ1-6
v_call: TRBV7-2
d_call: .
cdr3_aa: CASSLPAWGSNIHF

j_call: TRBJ2-2
v_call: TRBV30
d_call: TRBD2
cdr3_aa: CAWKKSGTAKTGELFF

j_call: TRBJ2-1
v_call: TRBV7-2
d_call: TRBD2
cdr3_aa: CASSPRTSGRAFEQFF

j_call: TRBJ2-5
v_call: TRBV7-7
d_call: TRBD1
cdr3_aa: CASSQRDRGSGTQYF